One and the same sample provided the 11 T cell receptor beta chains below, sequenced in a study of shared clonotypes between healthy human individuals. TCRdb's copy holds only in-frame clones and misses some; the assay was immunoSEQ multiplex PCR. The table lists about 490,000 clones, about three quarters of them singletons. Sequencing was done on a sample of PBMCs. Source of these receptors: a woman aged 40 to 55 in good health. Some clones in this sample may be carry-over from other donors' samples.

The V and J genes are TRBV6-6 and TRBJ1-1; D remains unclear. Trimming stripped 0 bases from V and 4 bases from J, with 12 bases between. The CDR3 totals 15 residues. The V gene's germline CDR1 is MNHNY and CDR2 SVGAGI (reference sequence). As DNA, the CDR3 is TGTGCCAGCAGTTACTCGTCCGGCCTGGGCACTGAAGCTTTCTTT. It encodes CASSYSSGLGTEAFF.

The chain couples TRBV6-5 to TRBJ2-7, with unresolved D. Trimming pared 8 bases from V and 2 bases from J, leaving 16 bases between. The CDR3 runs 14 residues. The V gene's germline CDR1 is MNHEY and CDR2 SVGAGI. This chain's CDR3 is CASVTRTHPYEQYF. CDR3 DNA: TGTGCCAGCGTTACCCGGACGCACCCCTACGAGCAGTACTTC.

For the CDR3, the DNA is TGTGCCAGCAGCTCCACGGGGTCCCAAGACACTGAAGCTTTCTTT. It encodes CASSSTGSQDTEAFF. This chain joins TRBV7-3 and TRBJ1-1; no clear D. V was clipped by 4 bases and J by 3 bases, with 15 bases between them. Per the germline V gene, CDR1 is SGHTA and CDR2 is FQGTGA. The CDR3 has 15 amino acids. Supplemented by reference TRBV7-3 and TRBJ1-1, the full variable domain reads GAGVSQTPSNKVTEKGKYVELRCDPISGHTALYWYRQSLGQGPEFLIYFQGTGAADDSGLPNDRFFAVRPEGSVSTLKIQRTERGDSAVYLCASSSTGSQDTEAFFGQGTRLTVV.

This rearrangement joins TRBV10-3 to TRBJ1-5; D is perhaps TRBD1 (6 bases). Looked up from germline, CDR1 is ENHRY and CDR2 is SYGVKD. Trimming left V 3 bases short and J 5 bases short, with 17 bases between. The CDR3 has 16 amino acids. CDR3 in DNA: TGTGCCATCAGTGACCCGGGACACCCTGGGGATCAGCCCCAGCATTTT. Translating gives CAISDPGHPGDQPQHF.

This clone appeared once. In nucleotides, the CDR3 is TGTGCCAGCAGCTTACAGAGGGGCACAGATACGCAGTATTTT. Translation: CASSLQRGTDTQYF. V and J are TRBV11-2 and TRBJ2-3, with D possibly matching TRBD2 (5 bases). The CDR3 extends over 14 amino acids. Trimming stripped 2 bases from V and 1 base from J, with 7 bases between. Germline assignment: CDR1 SGHAT and CDR2 FQNNGV.

The CDR3 loop is CASSQDRGGRRGEQYF. In DNA form, the CDR3 reads TGTGCCAGCAGCCAAGATAGGGGAGGACGCCGAGGGGAGCAGTACTTC. This rearrangement joins TRBV4-2 to TRBJ2-7; D may be TRBD2 (6 bases). Germline CDR1 LGHNA, CDR2 YNFKEQ. V lost 0 bases and J 7 bases, leaving 19 bases between the germline ends. There are 16 residues in the CDR3.

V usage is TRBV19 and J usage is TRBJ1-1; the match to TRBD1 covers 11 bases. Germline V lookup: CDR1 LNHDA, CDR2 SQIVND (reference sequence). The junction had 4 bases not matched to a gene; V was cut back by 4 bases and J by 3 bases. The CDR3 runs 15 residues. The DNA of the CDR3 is TGTGCCAGTAGTAACGGACAGGGGGCTTACACTGAAGCTTTCTTT. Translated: CASSNGQGAYTEAFF.

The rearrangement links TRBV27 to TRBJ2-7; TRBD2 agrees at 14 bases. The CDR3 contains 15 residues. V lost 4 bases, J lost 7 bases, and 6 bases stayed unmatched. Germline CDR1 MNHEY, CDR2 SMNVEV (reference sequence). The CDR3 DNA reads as TGTGCCAGCAGTTCCGGGACTAGCGGGAGAAATGAGCAGTACTTC. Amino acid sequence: CASSSGTSGRNEQYF.

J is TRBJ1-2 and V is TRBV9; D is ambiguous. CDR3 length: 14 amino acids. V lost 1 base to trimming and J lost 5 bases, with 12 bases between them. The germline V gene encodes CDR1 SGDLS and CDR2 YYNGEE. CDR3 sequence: CASSVPRTTYGYTF. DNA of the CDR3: TGTGCCAGCAGCGTACCCAGAACCACTTATGGCTACACCTTC.

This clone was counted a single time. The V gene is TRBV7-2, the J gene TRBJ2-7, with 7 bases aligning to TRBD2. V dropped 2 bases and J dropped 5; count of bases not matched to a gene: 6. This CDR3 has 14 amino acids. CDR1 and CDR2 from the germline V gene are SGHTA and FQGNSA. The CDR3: CASSLQRGSHEQYF. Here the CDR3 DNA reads TGTGCCAGCAGCTTACAGCGGGGAAGTCACGAGCAGTACTTC.

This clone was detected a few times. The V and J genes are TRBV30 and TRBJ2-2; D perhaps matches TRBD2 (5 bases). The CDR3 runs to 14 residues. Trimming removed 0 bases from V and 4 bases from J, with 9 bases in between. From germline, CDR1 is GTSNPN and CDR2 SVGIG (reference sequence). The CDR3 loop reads CAWSVRGSTGELFF. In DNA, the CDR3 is TGTGCCTGGAGTGTAAGAGGGAGCACCGGGGAGCTGTTTTTT.